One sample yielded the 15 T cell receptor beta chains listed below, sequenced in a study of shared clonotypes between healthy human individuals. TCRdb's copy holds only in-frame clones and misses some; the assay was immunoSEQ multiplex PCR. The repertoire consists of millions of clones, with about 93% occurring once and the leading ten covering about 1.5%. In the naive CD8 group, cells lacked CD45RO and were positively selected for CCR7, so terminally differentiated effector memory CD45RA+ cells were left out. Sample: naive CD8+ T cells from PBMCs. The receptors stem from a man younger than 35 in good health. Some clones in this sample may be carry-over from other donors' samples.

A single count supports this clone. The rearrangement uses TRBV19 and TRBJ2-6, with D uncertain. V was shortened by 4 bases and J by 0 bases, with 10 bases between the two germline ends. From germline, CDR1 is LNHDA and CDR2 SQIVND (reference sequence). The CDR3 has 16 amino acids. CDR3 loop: CASSKGRSSGANVLTF. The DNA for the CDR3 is TGTGCCAGTAGTAAGGGCCGTAGCTCTGGGGCCAACGTCCTGACTTTC.

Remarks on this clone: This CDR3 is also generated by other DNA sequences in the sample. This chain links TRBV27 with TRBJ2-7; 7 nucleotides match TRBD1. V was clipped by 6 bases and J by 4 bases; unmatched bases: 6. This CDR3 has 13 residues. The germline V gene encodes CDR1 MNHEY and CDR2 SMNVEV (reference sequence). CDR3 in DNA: TGTGCCAGCAGCTTCGCAGGGGGATACGAGCAGTACTTC. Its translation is CASSFAGGYEQYF.

In DNA form, the CDR3 reads TGTGCCAGCAGTTTAGGGGCTAGCCTGGCAGATACGCAGTATTTT. Protein product: CASSLGASLADTQYF. The chain uses TRBV27 and TRBJ2-3; D is tentatively TRBD1 or TRBD2 (5 bases each). The V gene's germline CDR1 is MNHEY and CDR2 SMNVEV (reference sequence). Trimming cost V 2 bases and J 4 bases, with 13 bases left between them. CDR3 length: 15 amino acids.

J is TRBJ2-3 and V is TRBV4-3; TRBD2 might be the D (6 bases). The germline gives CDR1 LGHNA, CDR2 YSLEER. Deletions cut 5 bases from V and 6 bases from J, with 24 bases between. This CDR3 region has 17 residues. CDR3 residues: CASSKAWGDSTADTQYF. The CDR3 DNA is TGCGCCAGCAGCAAAGCATGGGGGGACTCGACGGCTGATACGCAGTATTTT.

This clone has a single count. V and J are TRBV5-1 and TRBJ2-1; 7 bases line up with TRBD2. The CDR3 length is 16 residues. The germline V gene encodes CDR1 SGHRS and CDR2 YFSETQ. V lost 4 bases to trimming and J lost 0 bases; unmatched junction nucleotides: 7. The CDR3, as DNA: TGCGCCAGCAGCCAGAGAGCTAGCGGCTCCTACAATGAGCAGTTCTTC. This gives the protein CASSQRASGSYNEQFF.

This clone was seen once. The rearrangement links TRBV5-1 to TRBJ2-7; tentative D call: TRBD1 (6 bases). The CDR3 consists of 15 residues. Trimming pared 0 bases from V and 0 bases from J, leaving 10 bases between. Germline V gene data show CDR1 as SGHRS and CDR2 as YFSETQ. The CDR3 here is CASSLATTGSYEQYF. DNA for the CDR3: TGCGCCAGCAGCTTGGCCACGACAGGCTCCTACGAGCAGTACTTC.

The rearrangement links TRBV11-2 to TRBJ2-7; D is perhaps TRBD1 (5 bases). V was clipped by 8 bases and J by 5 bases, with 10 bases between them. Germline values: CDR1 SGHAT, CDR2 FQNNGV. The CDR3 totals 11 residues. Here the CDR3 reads CASWGGHEQYF. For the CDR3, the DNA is TGTGCCAGCTGGGGCGGCCACGAGCAGTACTTC.

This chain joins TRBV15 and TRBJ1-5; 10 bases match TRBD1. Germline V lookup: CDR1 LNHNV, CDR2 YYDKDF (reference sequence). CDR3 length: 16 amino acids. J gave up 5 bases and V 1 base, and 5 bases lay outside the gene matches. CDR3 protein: CATSRVRTGGDQPQHF. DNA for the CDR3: TGTGCCACCAGCAGAGTTCGGACAGGGGGGGATCAGCCCCAGCATTTT.

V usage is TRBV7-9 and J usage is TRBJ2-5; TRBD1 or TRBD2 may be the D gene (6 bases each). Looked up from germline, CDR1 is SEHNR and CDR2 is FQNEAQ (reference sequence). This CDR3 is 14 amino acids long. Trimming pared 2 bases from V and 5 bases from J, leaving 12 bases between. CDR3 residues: CASSLSGAWETQYF. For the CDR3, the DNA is TGTGCCAGCAGCTTATCGGGGGCTTGGGAGACCCAGTACTTC. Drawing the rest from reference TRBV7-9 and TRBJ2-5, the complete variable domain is DTGVSQNPRHKITKRGQNVTFRCDPISEHNRLYWYRQTLGQGPEFLTYFQNEAQLEKSRLLSDRFSAERPKGSFSTLEIQRTEQGDSAMYLCASSLSGAWETQYFGPGTRLLVL.

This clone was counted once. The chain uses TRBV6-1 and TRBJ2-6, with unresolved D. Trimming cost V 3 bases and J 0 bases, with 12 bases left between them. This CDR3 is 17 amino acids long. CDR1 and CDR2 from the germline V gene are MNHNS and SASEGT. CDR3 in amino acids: CASSERHESSGANVLTF. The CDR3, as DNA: TGTGCCAGCAGTGAGAGACACGAGAGCTCTGGGGCCAACGTCCTGACTTTC.

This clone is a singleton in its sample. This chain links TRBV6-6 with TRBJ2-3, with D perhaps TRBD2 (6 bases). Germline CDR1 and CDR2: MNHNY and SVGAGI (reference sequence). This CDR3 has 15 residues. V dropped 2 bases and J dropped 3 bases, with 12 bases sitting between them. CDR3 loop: CASSYGGFSTDTQYF. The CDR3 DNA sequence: TGTGCCAGCAGTTACGGGGGGTTTAGTACAGATACGCAGTATTTT.

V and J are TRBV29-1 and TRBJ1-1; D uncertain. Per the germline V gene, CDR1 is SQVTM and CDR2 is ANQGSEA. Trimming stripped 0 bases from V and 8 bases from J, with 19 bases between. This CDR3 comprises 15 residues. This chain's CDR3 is CSVEDISLSFGEAFF. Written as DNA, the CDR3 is TGCAGCGTTGAAGATATCAGCCTGTCCTTTGGAGAAGCTTTCTTT. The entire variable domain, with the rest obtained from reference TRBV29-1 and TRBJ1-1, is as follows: SAVISQKPSRDICQRGTSLTIQCQVDSQVTMMFWYRQQPGQSLTLIATANQGSEATYESGFVIDKFPISRPNLTFSTLTVSNMSPEDSSIYLCSVEDISLSFGEAFFGQGTRLTVV.

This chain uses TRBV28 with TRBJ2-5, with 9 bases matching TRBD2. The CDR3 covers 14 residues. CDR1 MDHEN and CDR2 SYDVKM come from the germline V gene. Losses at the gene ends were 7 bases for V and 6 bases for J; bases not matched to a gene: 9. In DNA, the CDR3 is TGTGCCAGCACTGTAGCGGGAGCGGGAAAGACCCAGTACTTC. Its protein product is CASTVAGAGKTQYF. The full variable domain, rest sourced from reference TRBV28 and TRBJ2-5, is DVKVTQSSRYLVKRTGEKVFLECVQDMDHENMFWYRQDPGLGLRLIYFSYDVKMKEKGDIPEGYSVSREKKERFSLILESASTNQTSMYLCASTVAGAGKTQYFGPGTRLLVL.

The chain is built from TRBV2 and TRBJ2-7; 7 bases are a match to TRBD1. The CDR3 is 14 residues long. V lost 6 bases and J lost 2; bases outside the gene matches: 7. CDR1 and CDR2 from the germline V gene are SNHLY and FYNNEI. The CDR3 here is CASRGTGAPYEQYF. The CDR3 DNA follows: TGTGCCAGCAGGGGTACAGGGGCCCCCTACGAGCAGTACTTC.

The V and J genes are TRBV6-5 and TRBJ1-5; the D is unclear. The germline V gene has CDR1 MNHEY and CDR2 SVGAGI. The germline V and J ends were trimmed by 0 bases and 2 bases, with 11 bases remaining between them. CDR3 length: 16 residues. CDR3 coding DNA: TGTGCCAGCAGTTACTCGTGGGCCCTCGGCAATCAGCCCCAGCATTTT. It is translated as CASSYSWALGNQPQHF.